What follows is one T cell receptor (beta chain) and its context. Separate cDNA molecules each had unique molecular identifiers attached to them. TCRdb called the 5' RACE reads again in MiXCR, with one record for every CDR3 protein. The table has about 110,000 distinct CDR3 sequences, over 10% seen once; the top ten hold 2.5% to 4%. The V segment lost 2 bases and the J segment 0 bases; nucleotides outside the gene matches: 7. CDR3 length equals 17 residues. CDR1 and CDR2 (germline): KGHSH, LQKENI. The data derive from a study of early T cells in non-severe SARS-CoV-2 infection. The sequence came from an adult who was a healthcare worker with PCR-confirmed SARS-CoV-2 infection or an uninfected control (not recorded which). This chain links TRBV18 with TRBJ1-5; 7 bases line up with TRBD1. The sequenced sample was whole blood. The CDR3 region has the DNA TGTGCCAGCTCACCATATGTCGGACAGGATAGCAATCAGCCCCAGCATTTT. Protein product: CASSPYVGQDSNQPQHF.